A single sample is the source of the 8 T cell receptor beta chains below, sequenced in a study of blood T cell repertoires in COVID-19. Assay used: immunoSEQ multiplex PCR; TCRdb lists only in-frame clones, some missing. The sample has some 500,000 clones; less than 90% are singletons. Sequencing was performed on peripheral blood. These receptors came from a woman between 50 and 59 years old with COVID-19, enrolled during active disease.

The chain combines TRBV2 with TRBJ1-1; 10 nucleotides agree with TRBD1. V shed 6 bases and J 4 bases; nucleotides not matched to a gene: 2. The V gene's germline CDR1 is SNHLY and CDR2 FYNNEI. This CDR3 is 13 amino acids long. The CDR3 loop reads CASSRDRGTEAFF. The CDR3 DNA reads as TGTGCCAGCAGCCGGGACAGGGGCACTGAAGCTTTCTTT.

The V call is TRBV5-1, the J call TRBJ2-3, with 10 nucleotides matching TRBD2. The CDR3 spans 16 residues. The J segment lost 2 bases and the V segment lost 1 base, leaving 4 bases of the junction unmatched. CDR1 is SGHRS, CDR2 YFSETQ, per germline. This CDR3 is CASSLLLAGITDTQYF. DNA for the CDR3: TGCGCCAGCAGCTTGCTACTAGCGGGGATCACAGATACGCAGTATTTT. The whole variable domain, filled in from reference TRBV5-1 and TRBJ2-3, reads KAGVTQTPRYLIKTRGQQVTLSCSPISGHRSVSWYQQTPGQGLQFLFEYFSETQRNKGNFPGRFSGRQFSNSRSEMNVSTLELGDSALYLCASSLLLAGITDTQYFGPGTRLTVL.

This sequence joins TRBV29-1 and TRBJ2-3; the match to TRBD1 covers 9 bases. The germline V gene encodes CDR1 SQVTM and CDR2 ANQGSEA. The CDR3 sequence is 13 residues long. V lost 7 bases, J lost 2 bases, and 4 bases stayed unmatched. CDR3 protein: CSARTGVTDTQYF. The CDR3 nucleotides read TGCAGCGCTCGGACAGGGGTCACAGATACGCAGTATTTT.

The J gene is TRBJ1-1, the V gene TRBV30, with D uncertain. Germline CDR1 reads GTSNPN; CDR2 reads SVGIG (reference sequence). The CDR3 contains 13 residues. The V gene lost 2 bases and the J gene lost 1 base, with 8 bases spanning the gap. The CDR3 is CAWSNTGNTEAFF. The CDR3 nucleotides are TGTGCCTGGAGTAACACGGGGAACACTGAAGCTTTCTTT.

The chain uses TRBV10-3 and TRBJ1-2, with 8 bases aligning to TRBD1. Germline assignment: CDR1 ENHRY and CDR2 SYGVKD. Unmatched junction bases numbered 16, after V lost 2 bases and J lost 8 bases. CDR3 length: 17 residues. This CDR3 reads CAISEPARKGQGGGYTF. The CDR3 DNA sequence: TGTGCCATCAGTGAGCCCGCGCGAAAAGGACAGGGCGGCGGCTACACCTTC.

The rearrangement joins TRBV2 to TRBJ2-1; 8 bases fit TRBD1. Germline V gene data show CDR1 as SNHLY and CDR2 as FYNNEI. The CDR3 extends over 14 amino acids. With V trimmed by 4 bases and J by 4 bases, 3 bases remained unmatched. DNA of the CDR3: TGTGCCAGCAGTGGGACAGGGAGTTACAATGAGCAGTTCTTC. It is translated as CASSGTGSYNEQFF.

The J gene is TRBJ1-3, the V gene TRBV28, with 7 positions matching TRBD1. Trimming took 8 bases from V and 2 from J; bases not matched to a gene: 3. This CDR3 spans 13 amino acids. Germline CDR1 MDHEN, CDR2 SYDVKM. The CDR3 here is CASVQGPGNTIYF. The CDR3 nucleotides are TGTGCCAGCGTACAGGGGCCTGGAAACACCATATATTTT.

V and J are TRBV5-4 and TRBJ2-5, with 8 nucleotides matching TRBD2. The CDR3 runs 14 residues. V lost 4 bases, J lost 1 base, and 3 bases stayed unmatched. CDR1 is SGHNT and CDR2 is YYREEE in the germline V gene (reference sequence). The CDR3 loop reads CASSQAGAQETQYF. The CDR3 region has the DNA TGTGCCAGCAGCCAAGCGGGGGCCCAAGAGACCCAGTACTTC.